This entry is about one T cell receptor (beta chain). Its antigen is unidentified. Only in-frame clones appear in the TCRdb table, and some are missing; sequencing was by immunoSEQ multiplex PCR. The sample lists 2 million to 3 million clones, approximately 94% seen once, with roughly 0.36% in the top ten. The source of the sample is a study of shared clonotypes between healthy human individuals. Overall study findings and caveats: Naive CD4 clonotype sharing across a few donors was approximately 5%.

Germline V CDR1 and CDR2: SGHTA, FQGNSA. V shed 1 base and J shed 3 bases, with 12 bases lying between them. There are 15 residues in the CDR3. The clonotype originates from a man between 18 and 29 years old in good health. Some clones in this sample may be carry-over from other donors' samples. The chain links TRBV7-2 to TRBJ1-2, with D possibly TRBD1 on 6 matching bases. Sequenced: naive CD4+ T cells from PBMCs. Specified subset: CD45RA+ positively selected. Written as DNA, the CDR3 is TGTGCCAGCAGCTTAGGTGCAGGGGCCCACTATGGCTACACCTTC. Amino acid sequence: CASSLGAGAHYGYTF.